The clone carrying this T cell receptor (beta chain) was seen many times. The CDR3 has 16 residues. Germline values: CDR1 SGHKS, CDR2 YYEKEE (reference sequence). V lost 0 bases, J lost 4 bases, and 10 bases stayed unmatched. TCRdb re-derived calls from the 5' RACE reads in MiXCR, one entry per CDR3 protein. Of about 77,000 distinct CDR3 sequences detected, approximately 9.4% appear once; the ten largest clones hold 1.7%. The record originates from a study of neurological immune-mediated disorders. This chain uses TRBV5-5 with TRBJ2-7, with 7 bases that match TRBD1. The sample taken for sequencing was PBMCs. This receptor was taken from a man aged 45-65 years in good health. For the CDR3, the DNA is TGTGCCAGCAGCTTGGCGTTAGGACAGGTGTTATACGAGCAGTACTTC. This sequence encodes CASSLALGQVLYEQYF.